Below, 29 T cell receptor beta chains from the same sample are listed, as sequenced in a study of identical twins' blood T cells. TCRdb re-analysed the 5' RACE reads in MiXCR, keeping a single row per CDR3 protein. The data hold 350,000 to 450,000 distinct CDR3 sequences, with under 30% observed a single time. Material for sequencing was PBMCs. Receptor source: a woman between 18 and 50 years old in good health.

This clonotype occurred a few times. The rearrangement uses TRBV3-1 and TRBJ1-1; 9 bases fit TRBD1. Trimming at V came to 5 bases and at J to 3 bases, leaving 7 bases not matched to a gene. Germline CDR1 reads LGHDT; CDR2 reads YNNKEL (reference sequence). The CDR3 runs 15 residues. CDR3 sequence (DNA): TGTGCCAGCAGCGCACCGGGACAGGGAGACACTGAAGCTTTCTTT. This encodes CASSAPGQGDTEAFF.

This clonotype has only a few counts. The V gene is TRBV20-1, the J gene TRBJ2-7, with 11 bases fitting TRBD2. J gave up 5 bases and V 8 bases, and 2 bases lay outside the gene matches. CDR1 is DFQATT, CDR2 SNEGSKA, per germline (reference sequence). This CDR3 contains 11 residues. The CDR3 sequence: CSLAGGNEQYF. For the CDR3, the DNA is TGCAGTCTAGCGGGAGGTAACGAGCAGTACTTC.

In this sample, this clonotype turned up a few times. The genes are TRBV5-1 and TRBJ1-2, with 8 nucleotides matching TRBD1. From germline, CDR1 is SGHRS and CDR2 YFSETQ. CDR3 size: 15 residues. V trimming: 2 bases; J trimming: 6 bases; junction bases outside the gene matches: 9. The CDR3 protein is CASSLAGQGVHGYTF. The DNA of the CDR3 is TGCGCCAGCAGCTTAGCCGGACAGGGTGTACATGGCTACACCTTC.

The J gene is TRBJ2-7, the V gene TRBV24-1; D might be TRBD2 (5 bases). This CDR3 is 12 amino acids long. CDR1 is KGHDR, CDR2 SFDVKD, per germline. Deletions cut 1 base from V and 6 bases from J, with 6 bases between. This chain's CDR3 is CATSDFGGEQYF. The CDR3 nucleotides are TGTGCCACCAGTGATTTCGGAGGCGAGCAGTACTTC.

The chain carries TRBV29-1 and TRBJ1-1, with 10 bases identical to TRBD1. Trimming cost V 5 bases and J 4 bases; bases outside gene matches: 4. CDR1 is SQVTM and CDR2 is ANQGSEA in the germline V gene. The CDR3 spans 13 residues. CDR3 in DNA: TGCAGCGTTCGACAGGGGGCAAGCACTGAAGCTTTCTTT. This translates into CSVRQGASTEAFF.

This clonotype was counted only a few times. The chain joins TRBV12-3 or TRBV12-4 to TRBJ1-1; D unresolved. Deletions cut 4 bases from V and 4 bases from J, with 16 bases between. The CDR3 is 15 amino acids. CDR3: CASSSDDRWSTEAFF. The CDR3 nucleotides are TGTGCCAGCAGTTCCGACGACCGGTGGAGCACTGAAGCTTTCTTT.

The J gene is TRBJ2-1, the V gene TRBV2; D call uncertain. CDR1 is SNHLY and CDR2 is FYNNEI in the germline V gene. This CDR3 has 14 amino acids. Between the trimmed V and J ends, which lost 8 bases and 4 bases, there was a span of 15 bases. CDR3 DNA sequence: TGTGCCAGCTCCACCCCTGACCGGTACAATGAGCAGTTCTTC. This sequence encodes CASSTPDRYNEQFF.

This chain links TRBV2 with TRBJ1-1, with 7 positions matching TRBD1. This CDR3 comprises 11 residues. The V segment lost 6 bases and the J segment 9 bases; nucleotides outside the gene matches: 4. Per germline, CDR1 SNHLY and CDR2 FYNNEI. CDR3 coding DNA: TGTGCCAGCAGGTCACAGGGGAAAGCTTTCTTT. As protein: CASRSQGKAFF. The full variable domain, in which reference TRBV2 and TRBJ1-1 provide the parts outside the CDR3, is EPEVTQTPSHQVTQMGQEVILRCVPISNHLYFYWYRQILGQKVEFLVSFYNNEISEKSEIFDDQFSVERPDGSNFTLKIRSTKLEDSAMYFCASRSQGKAFFGQGTRLTVV.

This chain connects TRBV20-1 to TRBJ2-1; a possible D gene is TRBD1 (5 bases). V was clipped by 6 bases and J by 5 bases, with 8 bases between them. CDR1 DFQATT and CDR2 SNEGSKA come from the germline V gene (reference sequence). This CDR3 is 11 amino acids long. The CDR3, as DNA: TGCAGTGCCAGCAGGGACAATGAGCAGTTCTTC. This codes for CSASRDNEQFF.

This clonotype was picked up a small number of times. This chain links TRBV15 with TRBJ2-2, with TRBD2 matching 9 bases. This CDR3 has 16 residues. The V gene end was trimmed by 4 bases and the J gene end by 2 bases; junction bases not matched to a gene: 5. CDR1 is LNHNV and CDR2 is YYDKDF in the germline V gene (reference sequence). CDR3 residues: CATSTGTSSNTGELFF. The CDR3 coding sequence is TGTGCCACCAGCACAGGGACTAGCAGCAACACCGGGGAGCTGTTTTTT.

This sequence joins TRBV21-1 and TRBJ2-1; the table assigns TRBD1, which was not confirmed against the DNA. TRBV21-1 is shown as a pseudogene. This CDR3 comprises 13 residues. The CDR3 DNA follows: TGTGCCGGGCTTGGGTCCCCATACAATGAGCAGTTCTTC. This translates into CAGLGSPYNEQFF.

V is TRBV5-1 and J is TRBJ1-4; perhaps TRBD1 as D (6 bases). The ends were cut back, 2 bases at V and 0 bases at J, with 11 bases in the middle. From germline, CDR1 is SGHRS and CDR2 YFSETQ. This CDR3 is built from 16 residues. CDR3: CASSLGGLATNEKLFF. CDR3 sequence (DNA): TGCGCCAGCAGCTTAGGGGGGCTAGCAACTAATGAAAAACTGTTTTTT.

This clonotype occurred many times. The chain couples TRBV9 to TRBJ2-1; tentative D call: TRBD2 (6 bases). Germline V gene lookup returns CDR1 SGDLS and CDR2 YYNGEE. V was cut by 0 bases and J by 0 bases, with 7 bases left in between. The CDR3 length is 15 residues. The chain's CDR3 is CASSVVGSSYNEQFF. CDR3 nucleotides: TGTGCCAGCAGCGTAGTCGGGAGCTCCTACAATGAGCAGTTCTTC.

As regards this clonotype: The junction departs from germline at one end; a sequencing error may be responsible. The chain carries TRBV5-1 and TRBJ1-3; D not resolved. The CDR3 length is 12 residues. CDR1 SGHRS and CDR2 YFSETQ come from the germline V gene. DNA for the CDR3: TGCGCCAGCAGCTTGGTCGGAAACGCCATATATTTT. This translates into CASSLVGNAIYF.

V is TRBV6-6 and J is TRBJ1-1, with TRBD1 matching over 9 bases. The ends lost 2 bases at V and 6 bases at J; junction bases unmatched: 1. Germline values: CDR1 MNHNY, CDR2 SVGAGI (reference sequence). CDR3 length: 13 residues. CDR3 in amino acids: CASSYGTGPEAFF. The CDR3 nucleotides are TGTGCCAGCAGTTACGGGACAGGGCCTGAAGCTTTCTTT.

Worth noting for this clonotype: A clone one base away is much larger, so this may be a read error. The chain carries TRBV7-9 and TRBJ2-1; D gene unclear. The CDR3 extends over 11 amino acids. Germline V gene lookup returns CDR1 SEHNR and CDR2 FQNEAQ (reference sequence). Trimming took 5 bases from V and 5 from J, leaving 4 bases between them. This CDR3 reads CASSENNEQFF. As DNA, the CDR3 is TGTGCCAGCAGCGAGAACAATGAGCAGTTCTTC.

The chain combines TRBV10-2 with TRBJ2-1; no firm D call. Trimming cost V 11 bases and J 5 bases, with 22 bases left between them. The CDR3 totals 15 residues. CDR1 and CDR2 (germline): WSHSY, SAAADI. This CDR3 reads CAASEAFHLNNEQFF. The CDR3 DNA is TGCGCCGCCAGCGAGGCCTTCCACCTAAACAATGAGCAGTTCTTC.

This clonotype occurred many times. The chain recombines TRBV20-1 with TRBJ2-2; TRBD1 matches 8 bases. With V trimmed by 1 base and J by 1 base, 2 bases remained unmatched. Per germline, CDR1 DFQATT and CDR2 SNEGSKA (reference sequence). This CDR3 has 15 residues. The CDR3 loop is CSARVGQGNTGELFF. In nucleotides, the CDR3 is TGCAGTGCTAGAGTTGGACAGGGGAACACCGGGGAGCTGTTTTTT.

This clonotype was counted between two and nine times. The V call is TRBV9, the J call TRBJ2-2, with TRBD2 identical over 7 bases. There are 13 residues in the CDR3. V dropped 5 bases and J dropped 13; count of bases not matched to a gene: 11. Per the germline V gene, CDR1 is SGDLS and CDR2 is YYNGEE. This CDR3 reads CASSTREGPGLFF. The CDR3 region has the DNA TGTGCCAGCAGTACTAGGGAGGGCCCGGGGCTGTTTTTT.

This clonotype was detected only a few times. V usage is TRBV19 and J usage is TRBJ1-5; 8 nucleotides line up with TRBD1. The V gene's germline CDR1 is LNHDA and CDR2 SQIVND (reference sequence). This CDR3 contains 13 residues. J gave up 3 bases and V 7 bases, and 2 bases lay outside the gene matches. CDR3 nucleotide sequence: TGTGCCAGTATGGACAGGGTCAATCAGCCCCAGCATTTT. It specifies CASMDRVNQPQHF. The full variable domain, rest sourced from reference TRBV19 and TRBJ1-5, is DGGITQSPKYLFRKEGQNVTLSCEQNLNHDAMYWYRQDPGQGLRLIYYSQIVNDFQKGDIAEGYSVSREKKESFPLTVTSAQKNPTAFYLCASMDRVNQPQHFGDGTRLSIL.

The J gene is TRBJ2-1, the V gene TRBV29-1; 10 nucleotides match TRBD2. Germline CDR1 reads SQVTM; CDR2 reads ANQGSEA. V lost 1 base and J lost 1; bases outside the gene matches: 10. The CDR3 covers 18 residues. Written as DNA, the CDR3 is TGCAGCGTTGAAGGAGATAGCGGGAGGCCCTTTTCCTACAATGAGCAGTTCTTC. Its translation is CSVEGDSGRPFSYNEQFF.

The chain links TRBV2 to TRBJ2-7; D gene ambiguous. Trimming stripped 8 bases from V and 3 bases from J, with 8 bases between. CDR1 and CDR2 from the germline V gene are SNHLY and FYNNEI. The CDR3 length is 11 residues. The CDR3 is CASQGYYEQYF. The CDR3 coding sequence is TGTGCCAGCCAAGGATACTACGAGCAGTACTTC.

The gene calls are TRBV7-6 and TRBJ1-1; the D is unclear. This CDR3 is 12 amino acids long. Trimming removed 4 bases at V and 8 bases at J, with 11 bases between. The germline V gene has CDR1 SGHVS and CDR2 FNYEAQ. DNA for the CDR3: TGTGCCAGCAGCTCTGTAATGACAGAAGCTTTCTTT. Its protein product is CASSSVMTEAFF.

This chain connects TRBV7-8 to TRBJ2-2; tentatively, D is TRBD1 (5 bases). Germline loops: CDR1 SGHVS, CDR2 FQNEAQ. The CDR3 is 15 amino acids. Deletions cut 7 bases from V and 2 bases from J, with 14 bases between. CDR3 loop: CASKGGQANTGELFF. The CDR3 bases are TGTGCCAGCAAAGGCGGACAAGCTAACACCGGGGAGCTGTTTTTT.

This clonotype was counted many times. This chain connects TRBV15 to TRBJ2-5; D gene unclear. This CDR3 region has 14 residues. Trimming cost V 1 base and J 0 bases, with 6 bases left between them. The germline CDR1 and CDR2 sequences are LNHNV and YYDKDF (reference sequence). The CDR3 sequence is CATSRGVYQETQYF. The CDR3 DNA sequence: TGTGCCACCAGCAGAGGGGTGTACCAAGAGACCCAGTACTTC.

There are a few counts of this clonotype. The chain couples TRBV25-1 to TRBJ1-2; D is unresolved. This CDR3 contains 12 residues. Trimming stripped 2 bases from V and 3 bases from J, with 4 bases between. The V gene's germline CDR1 is MGHDK and CDR2 SYGVNS. CDR3 region: CASSESYYGYTF. DNA for the CDR3: TGTGCCAGCAGTGAAAGCTACTATGGCTACACCTTC.

This clonotype was detected many times. V is TRBV29-1 and J is TRBJ2-1; D gene ambiguous. CDR3 length: 12 amino acids. V was cut by 3 bases and J by 6 bases, with 9 bases left in between. Germline-derived CDR1 and CDR2 are SQVTM and ANQGSEA. This CDR3 is CSVDPGLNEQFF. The CDR3 DNA follows: TGCAGCGTTGATCCGGGTCTCAATGAGCAGTTCTTC.

This clonotype was observed a few times. The rearrangement joins TRBV2 to TRBJ2-5; tentative D call: TRBD1 (5 bases). There are 13 residues in the CDR3. Germline V gives CDR1 SNHLY, CDR2 FYNNEI. The V end was cut by 7 bases, the J end by 2 bases, with 11 bases between. The CDR3 coding sequence is TGTGCCAGCAATCGACAGCAACAAGAGACCCAGTACTTC. This gives the protein CASNRQQQETQYF. Supplemented by reference TRBV2 and TRBJ2-5, the full variable domain reads EPEVTQTPSHQVTQMGQEVILRCVPISNHLYFYWYRQILGQKVEFLVSFYNNEISEKSEIFDDQFSVERPDGSNFTLKIRSTKLEDSAMYFCASNRQQQETQYFGPGTRLLVL.

This clonotype showed up just a few times. The rearrangement links TRBV4-2 to TRBJ2-3; D is undetermined. The CDR3 is 15 residues long. Germline lookup yields CDR1 LGHNA and CDR2 YNFKEQ. Trimming took off 0 bases at V and 10 bases at J, with 17 bases between the two ends. The DNA of the CDR3 is TGTGCCAGCAGCCAAGAAACAGATAGTCACAGATCGCAGTATTTT. This gives the protein CASSQETDSHRSQYF.